This TCR beta chain stems from a study of shared clonotypes between healthy human individuals. Whole-study results and caveats: The study drew on few donors, limiting represented genetic and exposure-history diversity. Naive CD4 clonotype sharing across four donors was approximately 5.2%. Generation probability values for non-shared clonotypes were lower than those for clonotypes shared by all four donors. Sampling covered blood only; tissue repertoires likely differ.

Some clones are missing from TCRdb's copy, which holds only in-frame ones; the method was immunoSEQ multiplex PCR. The table lists about 2.1 million clones, roughly 93% of them singletons. Germline V gene data show CDR1 as SQVTM and CDR2 as ANQGSEA. With 2 bases removed from V and 5 bases from J, the gap between germline ends came to 15 bases. This CDR3 contains 14 residues. As concerns this clone: Its antigen is currently unknown.

CD45RO-negative, CCR7-selected cells formed the naive CD8 fraction, which excluded terminally differentiated effector memory CD45RA+ cells. The sequence was collected from a man younger than 35 in good health. Some clones in this sample may be carry-over from other donors' samples. Sequencing used naive CD8+ T cells from PBMCs. This chain links TRBV29-1 with TRBJ2-5; D possibly corresponds to TRBD2 (7 bases). CDR3 in amino acids: CSVEFRGARETQYF. The CDR3 DNA follows: TGCAGCGTTGAATTCCGGGGGGCCCGCGAGACCCAGTACTTC.